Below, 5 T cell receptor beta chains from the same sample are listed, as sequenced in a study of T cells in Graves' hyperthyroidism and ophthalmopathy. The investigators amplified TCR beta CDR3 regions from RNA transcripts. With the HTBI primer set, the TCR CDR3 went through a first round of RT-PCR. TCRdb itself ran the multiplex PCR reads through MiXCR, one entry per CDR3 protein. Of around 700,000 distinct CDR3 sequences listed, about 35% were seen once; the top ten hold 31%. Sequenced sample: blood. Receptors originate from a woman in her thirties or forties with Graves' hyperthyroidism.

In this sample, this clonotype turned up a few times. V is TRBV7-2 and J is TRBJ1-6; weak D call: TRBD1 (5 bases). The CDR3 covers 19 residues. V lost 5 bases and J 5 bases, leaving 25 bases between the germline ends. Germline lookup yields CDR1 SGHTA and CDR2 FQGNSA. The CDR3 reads CASSQAAGTIDGDNSPLHF. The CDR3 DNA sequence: TGTGCCAGCAGCCAAGCCGCAGGGACGATAGATGGGGATAATTCACCCCTCCACTTT.

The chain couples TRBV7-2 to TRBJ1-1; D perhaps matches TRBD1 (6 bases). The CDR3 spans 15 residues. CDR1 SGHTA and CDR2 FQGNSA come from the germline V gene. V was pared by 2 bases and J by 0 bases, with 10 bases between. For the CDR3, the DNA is TGTGCCAGCAGCTTACGGGGGGGCATGAACACTGAAGCTTTCTTT. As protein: CASSLRGGMNTEAFF.

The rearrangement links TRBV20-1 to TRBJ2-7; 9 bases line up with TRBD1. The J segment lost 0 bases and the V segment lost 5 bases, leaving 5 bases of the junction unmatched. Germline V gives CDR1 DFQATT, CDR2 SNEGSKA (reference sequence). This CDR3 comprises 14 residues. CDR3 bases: TGCAGTGCTCCGACAGGGGGTAGCTCCTACGAGCAGTACTTC. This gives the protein CSAPTGGSSYEQYF.

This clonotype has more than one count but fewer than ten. CDR3 nucleotide sequence: TGTGCCAGCAGCCAGATGACAGGGCGCGAGCAGTACTTC. It encodes CASSQMTGREQYF. V gene TRBV12-3 or TRBV12-4 combines with J gene TRBJ2-7; 7 nucleotides agree with TRBD1. This CDR3 spans 13 amino acids. Unmatched junction bases numbered 8, after V lost 6 bases and J lost 6 bases.

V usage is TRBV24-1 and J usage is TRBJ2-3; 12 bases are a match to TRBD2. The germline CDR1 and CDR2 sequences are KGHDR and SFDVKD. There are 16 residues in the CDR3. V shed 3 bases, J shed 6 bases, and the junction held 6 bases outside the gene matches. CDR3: CATSDPSGGALDTQYF. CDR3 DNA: TGTGCCACCAGTGATCCTAGCGGGGGGGCTCTGGATACGCAGTATTTT.